This TCR beta chain was sequenced during a study of T cell repertoires in cytomegalovirus infection. As for the study in general: Newly reported HLA-C-restricted and thoroughly characterized HLA-B-restricted CMV epitopes were employed. CMV infection and matching HLA type were both indicated by public TCR beta signatures.

A few counts support this clonotype. Its specificity is unknown. The CDR3 is 14 amino acids. Trimming cost V 0 bases and J 3 bases, with 12 bases left between them. Per germline, CDR1 DFQATT and CDR2 SNEGSKA (reference sequence). TCRdb re-called the reads with MiXCR, one entry per CDR3 protein. The repertoire holds some 940,000 distinct CDR3 sequences, with 30% to 40% as singletons. This TCR was sampled from a human donor in good health (CMV status not recorded). Some clones in this sample may be carry-over from other donors' samples. Sequences were derived from cultured CD8+ T cells from PBMCs, sampled from culture after CMV antigen stimulation. V is TRBV20-1 and J is TRBJ2-7; no firm D call. The CDR3 protein is CSARDVTSFYEQYF. DNA for the CDR3: TGCAGTGCTAGAGATGTGACCAGCTTCTACGAGCAGTACTTC.